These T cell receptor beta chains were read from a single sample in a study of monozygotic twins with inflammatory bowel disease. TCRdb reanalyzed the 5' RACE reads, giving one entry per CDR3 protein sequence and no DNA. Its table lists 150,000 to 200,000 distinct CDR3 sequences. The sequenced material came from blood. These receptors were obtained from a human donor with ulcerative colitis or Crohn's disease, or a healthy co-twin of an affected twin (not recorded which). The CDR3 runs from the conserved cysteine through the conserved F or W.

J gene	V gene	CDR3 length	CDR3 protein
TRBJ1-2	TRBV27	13	CASSPRGQFGYTF
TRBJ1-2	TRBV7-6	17	CASSLSAGGGRHYGYTF
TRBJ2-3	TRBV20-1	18	CSARLERLSGGATDTQYF
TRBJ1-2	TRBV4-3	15	CASSPQGLPNYGYTF
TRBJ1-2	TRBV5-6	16	CASSFPQGSTNYGYTF
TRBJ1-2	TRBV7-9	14	CASSLAGTHYGYTF
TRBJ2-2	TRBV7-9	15	CASSLDGVNTGELFF
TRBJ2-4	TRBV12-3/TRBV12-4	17	CASSPGTSARAKNIQYF
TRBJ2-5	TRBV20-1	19	CSARSTSIRGPHFQETQYF
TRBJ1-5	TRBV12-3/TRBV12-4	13	CASSDSRDQPQHF
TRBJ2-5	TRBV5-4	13	CASRGTSEETQYF
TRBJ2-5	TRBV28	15	CASSSPSGGQETQYF
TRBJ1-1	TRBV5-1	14	CASSLEGGDAEAFF
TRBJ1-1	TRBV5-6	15	CASSRPGGANTEAFF
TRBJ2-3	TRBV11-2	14	CASSLWGGSDTQYF
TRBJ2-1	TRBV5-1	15	CASSLEELAYNEQFF
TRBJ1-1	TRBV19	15	CASRTGRGMNTEAFF
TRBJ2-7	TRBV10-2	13	CASRESSPYEQYF
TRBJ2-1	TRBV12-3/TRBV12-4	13	CASSLNRVEEQFF
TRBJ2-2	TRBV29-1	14	CSALFRTVTGELFF
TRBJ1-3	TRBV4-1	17	CASSQDQGPVSGNTIYF
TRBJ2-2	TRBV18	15	CASSPFQGTPGELFF
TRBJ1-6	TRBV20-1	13	CSARAGPNSPLHF
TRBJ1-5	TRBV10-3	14	CAIGGQLSNQPQHF